The 12 T cell receptor beta chains given below trace back to one sample, sequenced in a study of blood T cell repertoires in COVID-19. Profiling relied on immunoSEQ multiplex PCR, and the TCRdb table lists in-frame clones only, not all of them. The table includes 250,000 to 400,000 clones, around 87% detected once. Material: PBMCs or T cells enriched from blood (not recorded which). Every receptor here comes from a woman in her 30s who had recovered from COVID-19.

The chain joins TRBV24-1 to TRBJ1-5; weak D call: TRBD1 (6 bases). The length of the CDR3 is 15 residues. V gave up 3 bases and J gave up 7 bases, with 15 bases separating them. Germline CDR1 KGHDR, CDR2 SFDVKD. CDR3 in amino acids: CATSDPGQPYQPQHF. In nucleotides, the CDR3 is TGTGCCACCAGTGATCCTGGACAGCCTTACCAGCCCCAGCATTTT.

This clone has only a few counts. This chain connects TRBV5-4 to TRBJ1-3; D unresolved. The CDR3 sequence is 15 residues long. Germline V gene sequence: CDR1 SGHNT, CDR2 YYREEE (reference sequence). V dropped 0 bases and J dropped 0 bases, with 7 bases sitting between them. CDR3 region: CASSLDFVSGNTIYF. CDR3 nucleotides: TGTGCCAGCAGCTTGGATTTCGTCTCTGGAAACACCATATATTTT.

The chain employs TRBV2 and TRBJ1-6; 7 bases match TRBD1. This CDR3 is 17 amino acids long. Germline V CDR1 and CDR2: SNHLY, FYNNEI. V gave up 6 bases and J gave up 7 bases; unmatched junction bases: 15. CDR3 DNA: TGTGCCAGCAGGGGGGGTGAGGGGGCCGTCTACAATTCACCCCTCCACTTT. Translation: CASRGGEGAVYNSPLHF.

The rearrangement links TRBV18 to TRBJ2-5; tentatively, D is TRBD2 (5 bases). Germline CDR1 is KGHSH and CDR2 is LQKENI. Trimming took 6 bases from V and 0 from J, leaving 11 bases between them. CDR3 length: 14 residues. The CDR3 nucleotides are TGTGCCAGCTCCCCAGCGGAGTACCAAGAGACCCAGTACTTC. Residues: CASSPAEYQETQYF.

The chain recombines TRBV29-1 with TRBJ1-1, with D possibly matching TRBD1 (6 bases). Germline V gives CDR1 SQVTM, CDR2 ANQGSEA. The CDR3 spans 13 residues. V dropped 6 bases and J dropped 1 base, with 12 bases sitting between them. The CDR3 DNA sequence: TGCAGCGTGCAAGGGACAAGGAACACTGAAGCTTTCTTT. Translating it yields CSVQGTRNTEAFF. Complete variable domain (other parts from reference TRBV29-1 and TRBJ1-1): SAVISQKPSRDICQRGTSLTIQCQVDSQVTMMFWYRQQPGQSLTLIATANQGSEATYESGFVIDKFPISRPNLTFSTLTVSNMSPEDSSIYLCSVQGTRNTEAFFGQGTRLTVV.

The chain combines TRBV7-8 with TRBJ2-1, with unresolved D. Germline CDR1 and CDR2: SGHVS and FQNEAQ. CDR3 length equals 11 residues. The V end was cut by 5 bases, the J end by 8 bases, with 7 bases between. CDR3 residues: CASSPLYEQFF. The CDR3 DNA reads as TGTGCCAGCAGCCCCCTCTATGAGCAGTTCTTC.

The rearrangement uses TRBV30 and TRBJ1-1; 7 nucleotides line up with TRBD1. After removal of 1 base from V and 6 bases from J, the junction contained 5 bases not matched to a gene. Germline V gene sequence: CDR1 GTSNPN, CDR2 SVGIG (reference sequence). CDR3 length: 13 amino acids. Here the CDR3 reads CAWSGNTGAEAFF. CDR3 coding DNA: TGTGCCTGGAGTGGGAATACAGGGGCTGAAGCTTTCTTT.

The V and J genes are TRBV7-8 and TRBJ2-5; maybe TRBD1 (5 bases). Germline CDR1 is SGHVS and CDR2 is FQNEAQ. CDR3 length equals 16 residues. Trimming removed 1 base at V and 5 bases at J, with 17 bases between. CDR3 sequence (DNA): TGTGCCAGCAGCTTAGAGGCAGGGTCGGGTTGGGAGACCCAGTACTTC. The encoded protein is CASSLEAGSGWETQYF.

The gene calls are TRBV29-1 and TRBJ2-3, with 8 nucleotides matching TRBD2. Per germline, CDR1 SQVTM and CDR2 ANQGSEA. The V and J ends lost 4 bases and 0 bases, in that order; junction bases with no gene match: 3. The CDR3 consists of 14 residues. The CDR3 DNA sequence: TGCAGCGTTGCAACTAGCGGCAGCACAGATACGCAGTATTTT. Translation: CSVATSGSTDTQYF.

This chain links TRBV5-4 with TRBJ2-1; possibly TRBD2 for D (5 bases). Germline values: CDR1 SGHNT, CDR2 YYREEE (reference sequence). CDR3 length: 13 amino acids. The V gene lost 4 bases and the J gene lost 5 bases, with 10 bases spanning the gap. CDR3: CASSRTRNNEQFF. The CDR3 DNA is TGTGCCAGCAGCCGAACTAGGAACAATGAGCAGTTCTTC. The full variable domain, in which reference TRBV5-4 and TRBJ2-1 provide the parts outside the CDR3, is ETGVTQSPTHLIKTRGQQVTLRCSSQSGHNTVSWYQQALGQGPQFIFQYYREEENGRGNFPPRFSGLQFPNYSSELNVNALELDDSALYLCASSRTRNNEQFFGPGTRLTVL.

The chain combines TRBV10-3 with TRBJ1-1; D possibly corresponds to TRBD1 (6 bases). The CDR3 covers 13 residues. V was trimmed by 8 bases and J by 1 base, leaving 11 bases between them. CDR1 is ENHRY, CDR2 SYGVKD, per germline. CDR3: CAIGRTENTEAFF. The DNA of the CDR3 is TGTGCCATCGGTAGGACAGAGAACACTGAAGCTTTCTTT.

V is TRBV14 and J is TRBJ2-7; no clear D. The CDR3 sequence is 16 residues long. Germline lookup yields CDR1 SGHDN and CDR2 FVKESK. V was shortened by 3 bases and J by 1 base, with 16 bases between the two germline ends. The CDR3 DNA reads TGTGCCAGCAGCCAGAACACCGTTCTTTTTTCCTACGAGCAGTACTTC. Protein sequence: CASSQNTVLFSYEQYF.